The 27 T cell receptor beta chains in this list originate from one sample, sequenced in a study of T cells in tumors and immune-related adverse events. Libraries were prepared by immunoSEQ multiplex PCR; TCRdb keeps only in-frame clonotypes and omits some of them. The sample lists more than 7,000 clones, approximately 94% occurring once. Source: lymph node tissue, taken from a patient treated with anti-PD-1 therapy. These receptor sequences come from a female donor with metastatic renal cell carcinoma.

This clone was seen a single time. V gene TRBV4-1 combines with J gene TRBJ1-2; 7 nucleotides line up with TRBD1. Unmatched junction bases numbered 7, after V lost 1 base and J lost 2 bases. Per the germline V gene, CDR1 is MGHRA and CDR2 is YSYEKL. CDR3 length: 16 amino acids. CDR3 bases: TGCGCCAGCAGCCAAGCCTCGACAGGGTCGAACTATGGCTACACCTTC. It encodes CASSQASTGSNYGYTF.

This chain uses TRBV9 with TRBJ2-5; 9 bases agree with TRBD2. The CDR3 extends over 17 amino acids. Germline V gene sequence: CDR1 SGDLS, CDR2 YYNGEE. Germline trimming cut 0 bases from V and 4 bases from J; bases unmatched to any gene: 10. The CDR3 loop reads CASSVGPRRGGGETQYF. CDR3 nucleotide sequence: TGTGCCAGCAGCGTAGGACCTCGGCGGGGGGGAGGAGAGACCCAGTACTTC.

This clone was counted a single time. The chain links TRBV11-2 to TRBJ2-2; perhaps TRBD1 as D (5 bases). Trimming pared 0 bases from V and 6 bases from J, leaving 17 bases between. CDR1 SGHAT and CDR2 FQNNGV come from the germline V gene. CDR3 length: 17 residues. CDR3 in DNA: TGTGCCAGCAGCTTAGATCTTGGCAGGGTTAGGGCCGGGGAGCTGTTTTTT. Protein: CASSLDLGRVRAGELFF. Full variable domain (remainder filled in from reference TRBV11-2 and TRBJ2-2): EAGVAQSPRYKIIEKRQSVAFWCNPISGHATLYWYQQILGQGPKLLIQFQNNGVVDDSQLPKDRFSAERLKGVDSTLKIQPAKLEDSAVYLCASSLDLGRVRAGELFFGEGSRLTVL.

The V gene is TRBV6-5, the J gene TRBJ2-2, with D possibly TRBD1 on 6 matching bases. Germline loops: CDR1 MNHEY, CDR2 SVGAGI. Trimming removed 5 bases at V and 0 bases at J, with 10 bases between. This CDR3 spans 15 amino acids. CDR3 DNA sequence: TGTGCCAGCAGTCCCAACAGGGCGAACACCGGGGAGCTGTTTTTT. This encodes CASSPNRANTGELFF.

The CDR3 here is CASSISTRGTAYEQYF. CDR3 bases: TGTGCCAGTAGTATATCGACCCGGGGGACCGCCTACGAGCAGTACTTC. This rearrangement joins TRBV19 to TRBJ2-7, with D possibly TRBD2 on 6 matching bases. Germline lookup yields CDR1 LNHDA and CDR2 SQIVND (reference sequence). The length of the CDR3 is 16 residues. With 2 bases removed from V and 2 bases from J, the gap between germline ends came to 16 bases.

The rearrangement links TRBV28 to TRBJ2-7, with D hard to call. V shed 5 bases and J shed 1 base, with 15 bases lying between them. The germline V gene encodes CDR1 MDHEN and CDR2 SYDVKM. The CDR3 sequence is 15 residues long. CDR3 nucleotides: TGTGCCAGCAGTCATCAGTTTTTCGCATCCTACGAGCAGTACTTC. Protein product: CASSHQFFASYEQYF.

The CDR3 bases are TGTGCCACCAGCAGAGATCGAGTGGGTGGCTACACCTTC. Translating it yields CATSRDRVGGYTF. This chain connects TRBV15 to TRBJ1-2; no definite D call. Germline CDR1 reads LNHNV; CDR2 reads YYDKDF (reference sequence). V lost 0 bases and J lost 7, with 9 bases in between. There are 13 residues in the CDR3.

V is TRBV5-1 and J is TRBJ2-5; no clear D gene. V lost 0 bases, J lost 2 bases, and 5 bases lay in between. This CDR3 region has 13 residues. The germline CDR1 and CDR2 sequences are SGHRS and YFSETQ. CDR3 in DNA: TGCGCCAGCAGCTTGGTGGCTCAAGAGACCCAGTACTTC. This gives the protein CASSLVAQETQYF. Based on the CDR3 plus reference TRBV5-1 and TRBJ2-5, the full variable domain is KAGVTQTPRYLIKTRGQQVTLSCSPISGHRSVSWYQQTPGQGLQFLFEYFSETQRNKGNFPGRFSGRQFSNSRSEMNVSTLELGDSALYLCASSLVAQETQYFGPGTRLLVL.

The gene calls are TRBV6-1 and TRBJ2-3, with a weak D call TRBD2 (7 bases). CDR3 length: 17 amino acids. Trimming took 1 base from V and 0 from J, leaving 14 bases between them. Germline CDR1 and CDR2: MNHNS and SASEGT. CDR3 protein: CASSEVWGGASTDTQYF. The CDR3 region has the DNA TGTGCCAGCAGTGAAGTTTGGGGGGGGGCCAGCACAGATACGCAGTATTTT.

This chain joins TRBV10-3 and TRBJ2-2, with TRBD1 as a possible D gene (6 bases). The CDR3 spans 12 residues. From germline, CDR1 is ENHRY and CDR2 SYGVKD. V lost 8 bases and J lost 7, with 11 bases in between. DNA of the CDR3: TGTGCCATCTCAGAGGGGGTCGGGGAGCTGTTTTTT. Translating it yields CAISEGVGELFF.

This clone was counted once. V is TRBV6-5 and J is TRBJ1-5; D gene ambiguous. V dropped 1 base and J dropped 4 bases, with 8 bases sitting between them. The CDR3 spans 14 residues. The germline gives CDR1 MNHEY, CDR2 SVGAGI. CDR3 region: CASSYYGPNQPQHF. For the CDR3, the DNA is TGTGCCAGCAGTTACTACGGCCCGAATCAGCCCCAGCATTTT.

This chain links TRBV16 with TRBJ1-5; D perhaps matches TRBD1 (5 bases). The germline V gene has CDR1 KGHSY and CDR2 FQNENV. The CDR3 loop spans 15 amino acids. V was trimmed by 4 bases and J by 3 bases, leaving 13 bases between them. In nucleotides, the CDR3 is TGTGCCAGCAGCCCGCGCTCAGGGATCAATCAGCCCCAGCATTTT. It translates to CASSPRSGINQPQHF.

V gene TRBV27 combines with J gene TRBJ2-1; D call uncertain. This CDR3 is built from 15 residues. V lost 0 bases and J lost 0, with 6 bases in between. Germline V CDR1 and CDR2: MNHEY, SMNVEV (reference sequence). The CDR3 region has the DNA TGTGCCAGCAGTTTATCTTCAAGCTCCTACAATGAGCAGTTCTTC. This translates into CASSLSSSSYNEQFF.

The genes are TRBV7-2 and TRBJ1-4; TRBD1 matches at 7 bases. The V segment lost 0 bases and the J segment 7 bases; nucleotides outside the gene matches: 11. The CDR3 spans 17 residues. The V gene's germline CDR1 is SGHTA and CDR2 FQGNSA. CDR3 bases: TGTGCCAGCAGCTTAGCGTCAGGGGGTCTCGTCGGTGAAAAACTGTTTTTT. Residues: CASSLASGGLVGEKLFF.

The chain recombines TRBV10-2 with TRBJ2-1, with D possibly called TRBD1 or TRBD2 (5 bases each). The germline gives CDR1 WSHSY, CDR2 SAAADI. The CDR3 is made up of 16 amino acids. V lost 5 bases to trimming and J lost 3 bases, with 17 bases between them. The CDR3 nucleotides read TGCGCCAGCAGTCCTTCCCGGGGCCCTGTCTACAATGAGCAGTTCTTC. Residues: CASSPSRGPVYNEQFF.

Here the CDR3 reads CASSLERLAGVETQYF. CDR3 bases: TGTGCCAGCAGCTTAGAACGACTAGCGGGAGTAGAGACCCAGTACTTC. This rearrangement joins TRBV7-2 to TRBJ2-5; the match to TRBD2 covers 12 bases. The junction had 4 bases not matched to a gene; V was cut back by 1 base and J by 4 bases. The CDR3 is made up of 16 amino acids. Germline CDR1 SGHTA, CDR2 FQGNSA.

The chain combines TRBV2 with TRBJ2-3; 10 nucleotides align to TRBD1. Trimming cost V 10 bases and J 3 bases; bases outside gene matches: 7. Germline V gene data show CDR1 as SNHLY and CDR2 as FYNNEI. The CDR3 has 14 residues. The CDR3 nucleotides are TGTGCCACTTCACCGGACAGGGGGACAGATACGCAGTATTTT. Protein: CATSPDRGTDTQYF.

The V and J genes are TRBV7-2 and TRBJ1-1, with TRBD1 as a possible D gene (5 bases). The CDR3 length is 15 residues. V was clipped by 6 bases and J by 10 bases, with 24 bases between them. The germline gives CDR1 SGHTA, CDR2 FQGNSA. This chain's CDR3 is CASSLTTGVGSGAFF. The DNA for the CDR3 is TGTGCCAGCAGTCTTACAACAGGTGTTGGTTCCGGAGCTTTCTTT.

This clone was seen just once. The V call is TRBV4-2, the J call TRBJ2-2; D gene unclear. In germline, CDR1 is LGHNA, CDR2 YNFKEQ. CDR3 length: 13 amino acids. Trimming shortened V by 4 bases and J by 4 bases, and 7 bases separated the two germline ends. The CDR3 region is CASSLTTTGELFF. CDR3 in DNA: TGTGCCAGCAGCCTGACAACCACCGGGGAGCTGTTTTTT.

The V call is TRBV7-8, the J call TRBJ1-3; D uncertain. CDR1 SGHVS and CDR2 FQNEAQ come from the germline V gene. The CDR3 totals 17 residues. Deletions cut 7 bases from V and 2 bases from J, with 21 bases between. The CDR3 loop is CASTLWEGYSTGNTIYF. CDR3 in DNA: TGTGCCAGCACCCTATGGGAGGGTTATTCAACTGGAAACACCATATATTTT. The entire variable domain, with the rest obtained from reference TRBV7-8 and TRBJ1-3, is as follows: GAGVSQSPRYKVAKRGQDVALRCDPISGHVSLFWYQQALGQGPEFLTYFQNEAQLDKSGLPSDRFFAERPEGSVSTLKIQRTQQEDSAVYLCASTLWEGYSTGNTIYFGEGSWLTVV.

The chain combines TRBV7-9 with TRBJ2-3, with D perhaps matching TRBD2 (6 bases). Trimming left V 5 bases short and J 2 bases short, with 11 bases between. CDR1 and CDR2 from the germline V gene are SEHNR and FQNEAQ (reference sequence). The CDR3 runs 14 residues. CDR3 coding DNA: TGTGCCAGCAGCGGGGACTTCACCACAGATACGCAGTATTTT. Translation: CASSGDFTTDTQYF.

In this sample, this clone turned up once. The junction departs from germline at one end; a sequencing error may be responsible. The gene calls are TRBV7-2 and TRBJ2-7; TRBD2 matches 13 bases. Germline V gives CDR1 SGHTA, CDR2 FQGNSA. This CDR3 has 13 residues. CDR3 bases: TGTGCCAGCAGCTTAGGGGGACTAGCGGGATCCAAATTC. Protein product: CASSLGGLAGSKF.

The chain recombines TRBV28 with TRBJ1-2, with D maybe TRBD1 (6 bases). Per the germline V gene, CDR1 is MDHEN and CDR2 is SYDVKM. V lost 5 bases, J lost 5 bases, and 15 bases lay in between. This CDR3 contains 14 residues. Written as DNA, the CDR3 is TGTGCCAGCAGTCGCCGGGACAACAGATATGGCTACACCTTC. Translated, it gives CASSRRDNRYGYTF.

The gene calls are TRBV5-6 and TRBJ2-1; D is ambiguous. Per the germline V gene, CDR1 is SGHDT and CDR2 is YYEEEE. The CDR3 is made up of 11 amino acids. Trimming left V 0 bases short and J 10 bases short, with 5 bases between. The CDR3 region has the DNA TGTGCCAGCAGCTTGGTAGCCGAGCAGTTCTTC. It is translated as CASSLVAEQFF.

The genes are TRBV6-1 and TRBJ1-2; the D gene is possibly TRBD1 (6 bases). The CDR3 is 14 residues long. With 0 bases removed from V and 5 bases from J, the gap between germline ends came to 10 bases. In germline, CDR1 is MNHNS, CDR2 SASEGT. CDR3 region: CASSEATGFYGYTF. The CDR3 DNA reads as TGTGCCAGCAGTGAAGCGACAGGTTTTTATGGCTACACCTTC.

This clone was seen just once. The V call is TRBV28, the J call TRBJ1-1, with 7 bases matching TRBD1. Trimming removed 4 bases from V and 8 bases from J; junction bases left unmatched: 4. The germline V gene encodes CDR1 MDHEN and CDR2 SYDVKM. The CDR3 is 12 amino acids. Here the CDR3 DNA reads TGTGCCAGCAGTTGGAGGACAGGAGAAGCTTTCTTT. Amino acids: CASSWRTGEAFF.

The chain combines TRBV29-1 with TRBJ2-1; 13 positions agree with TRBD2. Germline-derived CDR1 and CDR2 are SQVTM and ANQGSEA. Losses at the gene ends were 7 bases for V and 9 bases for J; bases not matched to a gene: 6. The CDR3 is 13 residues long. The CDR3 protein is CSARLAGGGEQFF. The CDR3 nucleotides read TGCAGCGCCCGACTAGCGGGGGGTGGTGAGCAGTTCTTC.